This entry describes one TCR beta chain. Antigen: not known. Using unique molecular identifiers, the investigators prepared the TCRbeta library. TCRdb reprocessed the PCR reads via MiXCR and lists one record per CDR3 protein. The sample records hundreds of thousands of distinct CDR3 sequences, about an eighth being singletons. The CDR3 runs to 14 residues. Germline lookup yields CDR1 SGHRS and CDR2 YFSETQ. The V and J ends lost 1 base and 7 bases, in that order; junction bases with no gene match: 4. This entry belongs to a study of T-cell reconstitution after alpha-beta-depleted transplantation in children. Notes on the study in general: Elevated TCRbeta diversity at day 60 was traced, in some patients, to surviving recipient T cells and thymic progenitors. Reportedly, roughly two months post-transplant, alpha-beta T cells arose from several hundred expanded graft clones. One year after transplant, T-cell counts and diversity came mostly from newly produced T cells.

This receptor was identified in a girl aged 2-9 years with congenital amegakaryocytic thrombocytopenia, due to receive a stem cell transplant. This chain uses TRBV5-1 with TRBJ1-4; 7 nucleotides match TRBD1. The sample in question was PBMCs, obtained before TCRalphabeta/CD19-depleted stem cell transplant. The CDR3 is CASSLWDRGEKLFF. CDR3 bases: TGCGCCAGCAGCTTGTGGGACAGAGGTGAAAAACTGTTTTTT.